This TCR beta chain is drawn from a study of graft-versus-host responses after intestinal transplantation. CDR1 LNHNV and CDR2 YYDKDF come from the germline V gene (reference sequence). This CDR3 is 13 amino acids long. With V trimmed by 1 base and J by 10 bases, 6 bases remained unmatched. Turning to this clone: Its specificity is unknown.

The repertoire was sequenced with immunoSEQ multiplex PCR; TCRdb's copy has only in-frame clones and lacks some. In the table there are roughly 73,000 clones, over 75% of which are singletons. The V and J genes are TRBV15 and TRBJ1-1; 7 bases map to TRBD1. The clonotype was recovered from a human donor who was the organ donor for an intestinal transplant. The sample consisted of unstimulated CD8+ T cells sorted from spleen or lymph node cells, taken before transplant. The CDR3, as DNA: TGTGCCACCAGCAGAGGCCGGACAGGCAGAGCTTTCTTT. Its translation is CATSRGRTGRAFF. The full variable domain, completed using reference TRBV15 and TRBJ1-1, is DAMVIQNPRYQVTQFGKPVTLSCSQTLNHNVMYWYQQKSSQAPKLLFHYYDKDFNNEADTPDNFQSRRPNTSFCFLDIRSPGLGDTAMYLCATSRGRTGRAFFGQGTRLTVV.